The clone carrying this TCR beta chain appeared a few times. Its antigen is not known. The germline CDR1 and CDR2 sequences are MNHEY and SVGAGI. The ends were cut back, 6 bases at V and 2 bases at J, with 8 bases in the middle. CDR3 size: 13 residues. The record originates from a study of cytomegalovirus exposure and HLA in healthy donors. General observations from the study: It was only CMV serostatus that was available as immune exposure information.

Vbeta (60) and Jbeta (13) primers were used in the PCR. Assay: immunoSEQ multiplex PCR; the TCRdb copy retains only in-frame clones and omits some. The data hold approximately 160,000 clones, with around 68% observed a single time. Sequenced: PBMCs. The TCR originated in a man in his forties or fifties in good health and CMV-seronegative. J is TRBJ1-5 and V is TRBV6-5, with D hard to call. In DNA form, the CDR3 reads TGTGCCAGCAGGAGGGAGGGCAATCAGCCCCAGCATTTT. Its translation: CASRREGNQPQHF.